What follows are 24 T cell receptor beta chains derived from one specimen sequenced in a study of blood T cell repertoires in COVID-19. TCRdb keeps only in-frame clones here, not all; method: immunoSEQ multiplex PCR. Of more than 150,000 clones in the sample, around 87% were seen once. The specimen sequenced was peripheral blood. The receptor source for this set is a man in his forties with active or convalescent COVID-19.

This chain joins TRBV30 and TRBJ2-5, with D tentatively TRBD2 (5 bases). The CDR3 is 13 amino acids. V shed 1 base and J shed 5 bases, with 11 bases lying between them. From germline, CDR1 is GTSNPN and CDR2 SVGIG (reference sequence). CDR3 nucleotide sequence: TGTGCCTGGAGTGGCCGGGCGGGTGAGACCCAGTACTTC. Residues: CAWSGRAGETQYF.

The V gene is TRBV3-1 (or the pseudogene TRBV3-2), the J gene TRBJ1-2; the match to TRBD1 covers 7 bases. Germline V gene sequence: CDR1 LGHDT, CDR2 YNNKEL (reference sequence). Germline trimming cut 3 bases from V and 1 base from J; bases unmatched to any gene: 2. The CDR3 is 14 residues long. The CDR3 sequence is CASSQTGFNYGYTF. The DNA for the CDR3 is TGTGCCAGCAGCCAGACAGGGTTTAACTATGGCTACACCTTC.

This chain uses TRBV30 with TRBJ2-7, with 10 bases that match TRBD1. The CDR3 consists of 14 residues. Germline CDR1 reads GTSNPN; CDR2 reads SVGIG (reference sequence). Trimming cost V 3 bases and J 2 bases; bases outside gene matches: 4. CDR3 in DNA: TGTGCCTGGAGCTGGGACAGGGGCGCCTACGAGCAGTACTTC. It encodes CAWSWDRGAYEQYF. Based on the CDR3 plus reference TRBV30 and TRBJ2-7, the full variable domain is SQTIHQWPATLVQPVGSPLSLECTVEGTSNPNLYWYRQAAGRGLQLLFYSVGIGQISSEVPQNLSASRPQDRQFILSSKKLLLSDSGFYLCAWSWDRGAYEQYFGPGTRLTVT.

The V gene is TRBV6-5, the J gene TRBJ1-6, with D possibly matching TRBD1 (5 bases). This CDR3 spans 15 amino acids. V lost 5 bases, J lost 6 bases, and 14 bases lay in between. CDR1 and CDR2 from the germline V gene are MNHEY and SVGAGI. The CDR3, as DNA: TGTGCCAGCAGTCCACAGGACATATCTAATTCACCCCTCCACTTT. It codes for CASSPQDISNSPLHF.

The chain links TRBV28 to TRBJ1-3; D unresolved. The CDR3 is 12 residues long. Germline CDR1 MDHEN, CDR2 SYDVKM. Trimming removed 5 bases from V and 4 bases from J, with 6 bases in between. The CDR3 region has the DNA TGTGCCAGCAGTGAACACGGAAACACCATATATTTT. It is translated as CASSEHGNTIYF.

CDR3 nucleotide sequence: TGTGCCAGCACGAGTGGAGGTTCGAGCTCCTATAATTCACCCCTCCACTTT. Translation: CASTSGGSSSYNSPLHF. The chain has TRBV19 and TRBJ1-6; D is unclear. V was cut by 9 bases and J by 0 bases, with 18 bases left in between. Germline V gene lookup returns CDR1 LNHDA and CDR2 SQIVND (reference sequence). The CDR3 has 17 amino acids.

V is TRBV5-4 and J is TRBJ1-1; 10 positions match TRBD1. Germline trimming cut 0 bases from V and 2 bases from J; bases unmatched to any gene: 7. CDR1 is SGHNT and CDR2 is YYREEE in the germline V gene (reference sequence). This CDR3 is 17 amino acids long. As DNA, the CDR3 is TGTGCCAGCAGCTTGGGACAGGGGGCAGGTGGTAACACTGAAGCTTTCTTT. This codes for CASSLGQGAGGNTEAFF.

The CDR3 here is CASSLTAGGGYNEQFF. The CDR3 DNA reads as TGCGCCAGCAGCTTGACGGCGGGGGGAGGATACAATGAGCAGTTCTTC. This rearrangement joins TRBV5-1 to TRBJ2-1; TRBD2 agrees at 8 bases. J was trimmed by 4 bases and V by 1 base; bases with no gene match: 7. CDR1 SGHRS and CDR2 YFSETQ come from the germline V gene. CDR3 size: 16 residues.

The chain is built from TRBV19 and TRBJ2-5; TRBD2 aligns across 7 bases. V gave up 9 bases and J gave up 2 bases; unmatched junction bases: 9. Per the germline V gene, CDR1 is LNHDA and CDR2 is SQIVND (reference sequence). The CDR3 runs to 14 residues. CDR3 DNA sequence: TGTGCCAGCGGACATCAGGGAGGGCAAGAGACCCAGTACTTC. This gives the protein CASGHQGGQETQYF.

This rearrangement joins TRBV2 to TRBJ1-5; D is perhaps TRBD1 (5 bases). From germline, CDR1 is SNHLY and CDR2 FYNNEI. This CDR3 is 15 amino acids long. V lost 6 bases and J lost 1, with 13 bases in between. CDR3 region: CASSAEGRSNQPQHF. The DNA for the CDR3 is TGTGCCAGCAGCGCGGAGGGACGGAGCAATCAGCCCCAGCATTTT.

This chain links TRBV28 with TRBJ1-5; D is undetermined. The CDR3 extends over 15 amino acids. Germline lookup yields CDR1 MDHEN and CDR2 SYDVKM. Trimming shortened V by 7 bases and J by 2 bases, and 15 bases separated the two germline ends. The CDR3 spells CASTSSDSGNQPQHF. In nucleotides, the CDR3 is TGTGCCAGCACCTCCTCCGATAGTGGCAATCAGCCCCAGCATTTT.

The chain carries TRBV6-1 and TRBJ1-2; D is ambiguous. Trimming removed 1 base at V and 4 bases at J, with 10 bases between. The CDR3 has 14 amino acids. Germline CDR1 MNHNS, CDR2 SASEGT. The CDR3 loop reads CASSEGGSSYGYTF. The CDR3 DNA sequence: TGTGCCAGCAGTGAAGGAGGGTCGTCCTATGGCTACACCTTC.

This clone was counted only a few times. The gene calls are TRBV6-2 or TRBV6-3 and TRBJ2-2, with 8 positions matching TRBD1. Trimming removed 5 bases from V and 5 bases from J; junction bases left unmatched: 7. The CDR3 sequence is 15 residues long. CDR1 is MNHEY, CDR2 SVGEGT, per germline. This CDR3 reads CASSQGQDTTGELFF. The CDR3 coding sequence is TGTGCCAGCAGTCAGGGACAGGATACTACCGGGGAGCTGTTTTTT.

CDR3 bases: TGTGCCAGCACCCCCCCGGGGGGCGCGAACACCGGGGAGCTGTTTTTT. Protein product: CASTPPGGANTGELFF. This chain links TRBV28 with TRBJ2-2, with a weak D call TRBD2 (7 bases). With 7 bases removed from V and 0 bases from J, the gap between germline ends came to 15 bases. The CDR3 covers 16 residues. Germline CDR1 reads MDHEN; CDR2 reads SYDVKM. Full variable domain (missing parts from reference TRBV28 and TRBJ2-2): DVKVTQSSRYLVKRTGEKVFLECVQDMDHENMFWYRQDPGLGLRLIYFSYDVKMKEKGDIPEGYSVSREKKERFSLILESASTNQTSMYLCASTPPGGANTGELFFGEGSRLTVL.

This chain connects TRBV19 to TRBJ2-1; maybe TRBD2 (6 bases). This CDR3 has 16 residues. The germline V gene encodes CDR1 LNHDA and CDR2 SQIVND (reference sequence). V lost 3 bases, J lost 1 base, and 13 bases lay in between. The CDR3 loop reads CASSIGGRASYNEQFF. Here the CDR3 DNA reads TGTGCCAGTAGTATCGGGGGTCGGGCATCCTACAATGAGCAGTTCTTC.

V is TRBV4-3 and J is TRBJ1-1; D gene unclear. CDR3 size: 14 residues. V dropped 0 bases and J dropped 0 bases, with 5 bases sitting between them. CDR1 is LGHNA and CDR2 is YSLEER in the germline V gene. The CDR3 DNA follows: TGCGCCAGCAGCCAAGATCCGTTGAACACTGAAGCTTTCTTT. Protein: CASSQDPLNTEAFF.

Worth noting for this clone: This sample includes further DNA sequences coding for the same CDR3. The rearrangement uses TRBV6-5 and TRBJ1-1, with D possibly TRBD1 on 5 matching bases. CDR3 length: 14 residues. Germline loops: CDR1 MNHEY, CDR2 SVGAGI. Trimming removed 5 bases at V and 2 bases at J, with 12 bases between. The CDR3 region has the DNA TGTGCCAGCAGTCGGGACTCACTAAACACTGAAGCTTTCTTT. It yields the protein CASSRDSLNTEAFF.

The chain links TRBV3-1 (or the pseudogene TRBV3-2) to TRBJ2-6; D uncertain. CDR1 and CDR2 (germline): LGHDT, YNNKEL (reference sequence). Trimming took 1 base from V and 0 from J, leaving 7 bases between them. There are 16 residues in the CDR3. This CDR3 reads CASSQVTSSGANVLTF. CDR3 in DNA: TGTGCCAGCAGCCAAGTCACTTCCTCTGGGGCCAACGTCCTGACTTTC.

The V call is TRBV6-6, the J call TRBJ1-1, with 9 bases aligning to TRBD1. V was clipped by 6 bases and J by 0 bases; unmatched bases: 11. This CDR3 has 17 residues. Germline values: CDR1 MNHNY, CDR2 SVGAGI (reference sequence). CDR3 amino acids: CASSRKTGGLLNTEAFF. The DNA of the CDR3 is TGTGCCAGCAGCCGAAAAACAGGGGGCCTATTGAACACTGAAGCTTTCTTT.

This clone was recorded only once. The V call is TRBV9, the J call TRBJ1-2, with 7 bases lining up with TRBD1. This CDR3 is 15 amino acids long. V shed 4 bases and J 4 bases; nucleotides not matched to a gene: 10. From germline, CDR1 is SGDLS and CDR2 YYNGEE. CDR3 protein: CASSPPGTETYGYTF. The CDR3 DNA reads as TGTGCCAGCAGCCCCCCCGGGACAGAGACCTATGGCTACACCTTC.

The chain couples TRBV12-5 to TRBJ1-5; a weak D match, TRBD1 (6 bases). V shed 4 bases and J shed 0 bases, with 13 bases lying between them. The CDR3 consists of 16 residues. Per germline, CDR1 LGHNT and CDR2 FRNRAP. CDR3 region: CASGSGQIHSNQPQHF. CDR3 sequence (DNA): TGTGCTAGTGGTTCAGGACAGATTCATAGCAATCAGCCCCAGCATTTT.

In nucleotides, the CDR3 is TGTGCCAGCAGCCTAATGACCGGGACTAGCGGGGCTTTCCAAGAGACCCAGTACTTC. It translates to CASSLMTGTSGAFQETQYF. V is TRBV3-1 (or the pseudogene TRBV3-2) and J is TRBJ2-5; 13 bases align to TRBD2. This CDR3 contains 19 residues. The germline gives CDR1 LGHDT, CDR2 YNNKEL (reference sequence). The ends lost 4 bases at V and 1 base at J; junction bases unmatched: 12.

The genes are TRBV5-1 and TRBJ1-1, with 7 bases that match TRBD1. The CDR3 totals 13 residues. Germline-derived CDR1 and CDR2 are SGHRS and YFSETQ. V trimming: 7 bases; J trimming: 2 bases; junction bases outside the gene matches: 5. The CDR3 nucleotides read TGCGCCAGCCGGGGACAGATTAACACTGAAGCTTTCTTT. Amino acids: CASRGQINTEAFF.

V is TRBV15 and J is TRBJ2-3; 8 bases fit TRBD1. This CDR3 contains 16 residues. Germline V gene lookup returns CDR1 LNHNV and CDR2 YYDKDF (reference sequence). Germline trimming cut 4 bases from V and 2 bases from J; bases unmatched to any gene: 8. CDR3 nucleotide sequence: TGTGCCACCAGCACCGAGGGACAGGCTCACACAGATACGCAGTATTTT. This gives the protein CATSTEGQAHTDTQYF.